Below are 26 T cell receptor beta chains sequenced from a single sample in a study of T cell responses to AZD1222 COVID-19 vaccine. Sequencing used immunoSEQ multiplex PCR; TCRdb keeps in-frame clones, though not all of them. The sample holds around 100,000 clones, around 83% seen once. Sequencing was performed on peripheral blood, taken on day 0 of AZD1222 vaccination. These receptors were obtained from an adult in good health.

The V gene is TRBV28, the J gene TRBJ1-1, with D possibly TRBD1 on 6 matching bases. Germline assignment: CDR1 MDHEN and CDR2 SYDVKM. The CDR3 runs to 12 residues. V shed 4 bases and J shed 5 bases, with 8 bases lying between them. CDR3 sequence: CASSSGVTEAFF. DNA of the CDR3: TGTGCCAGCAGTTCAGGGGTTACTGAAGCTTTCTTT.

The chain carries TRBV5-1 and TRBJ1-1, with TRBD1 matching 7 bases. The V segment lost 2 bases and the J segment 1 base; nucleotides outside the gene matches: 5. Germline CDR1 and CDR2: SGHRS and YFSETQ. This CDR3 spans 15 amino acids. The CDR3 bases are TGCGCCAGCAGCTTAGGGACAGACCAGAACACTGAAGCTTTCTTT. Amino acid sequence: CASSLGTDQNTEAFF.

A single count supports this clone. The chain combines TRBV30 with TRBJ2-5; D unresolved. The V end lost 2 bases, the J end lost 1 base, and 8 bases lay between the germline ends. Germline CDR1 is GTSNPN and CDR2 is SVGIG (reference sequence). The CDR3 consists of 13 residues. This CDR3 is CAWSRRPQETQYF. DNA of the CDR3: TGTGCCTGGAGTAGGCGGCCCCAAGAGACCCAGTACTTC.

V gene TRBV23-1 combines with J gene TRBJ2-1; no reliable D call. TRBV23-1 carries the ORF label, with uncertain function. V gave up 7 bases and J gave up 0 bases, with 16 bases separating them. The CDR3 runs to 16 residues. CDR3 sequence: CASTLWKAVSYNEQFF. In DNA form, the CDR3 reads TGCGCCAGCACCCTCTGGAAGGCGGTCTCCTACAATGAGCAGTTCTTC.

CDR3 sequence reads: CASSPRVEPEKLFF. CDR3 DNA: TGTGCCAGCAGCCCCCGGGTAGAGCCGGAAAAACTGTTTTTT. The V and J genes are TRBV7-9 and TRBJ1-4; no clear D gene. V was trimmed by 5 bases and J by 8 bases, leaving 15 bases between them. CDR1 and CDR2 from the germline V gene are SEHNR and FQNEAQ (reference sequence). The CDR3 is 14 residues long.

The chain couples TRBV18 to TRBJ2-2, with 13 bases matching TRBD2. Germline CDR1 reads KGHSH; CDR2 reads LQKENI. CDR3 length equals 18 residues. With V trimmed by 3 bases and J by 4 bases, 8 bases remained unmatched. The CDR3 sequence: CASSPRTSGSAGTGELFF. The CDR3 DNA reads as TGTGCCAGCTCACCTAGGACTAGCGGGAGCGCGGGCACCGGGGAGCTGTTTTTT.

CDR3 nucleotide sequence: TGCGCCAGCAGCCAAGATCGGTTGGGACGCCCGGGCATTCAGCCCCAGCATTTT. This codes for CASSQDRLGRPGIQPQHF. The chain is built from TRBV4-1 and TRBJ1-5, with D possibly being TRBD1 (5 bases). Per germline, CDR1 MGHRA and CDR2 YSYEKL. V lost 0 bases to trimming and J lost 6 bases, with 21 bases between them. CDR3 length equals 18 residues.

The CDR3 DNA is TGTGCCAGCAGCTTAGGGTGGGAGAACTATGGCTACACCTTC. Protein: CASSLGWENYGYTF. The V and J genes are TRBV7-2 and TRBJ1-2; D is unresolved. Germline-derived CDR1 and CDR2 are SGHTA and FQGNSA. Trimming left V 1 base short and J 2 bases short, with 8 bases between. The CDR3 is 14 residues long.

This clone was seen a handful of times. The V and J genes are TRBV2 and TRBJ1-4; 9 bases agree with TRBD1. Germline V gene data show CDR1 as SNHLY and CDR2 as FYNNEI. Trimming cost V 6 bases and J 4 bases; bases outside gene matches: 6. The CDR3 consists of 15 residues. Here the CDR3 reads CASRDDRGINEKLFF. Written as DNA, the CDR3 is TGTGCCAGCAGAGACGACAGGGGGATTAATGAAAAACTGTTTTTT.

The chain joins TRBV7-2 to TRBJ2-3, with 15 positions matching TRBD2. The V gene's germline CDR1 is SGHTA and CDR2 FQGNSA. The CDR3 is made up of 17 amino acids. V lost 4 bases, J lost 3 bases, and 5 bases stayed unmatched. CDR3: CASSSSGTSGRTDTQYF. The CDR3 DNA sequence: TGTGCCAGCAGCTCATCCGGGACTAGCGGGAGGACAGATACGCAGTATTTT.

The chain recombines TRBV10-3 with TRBJ1-2; D gene ambiguous. The CDR3 contains 11 residues. Per the germline V gene, CDR1 is ENHRY and CDR2 is SYGVKD. V was pared by 3 bases and J by 8 bases, with 7 bases between. The CDR3, as DNA: TGTGCCATCAGTGACCCAGGAGGCTACACCTTC. Encoded protein: CAISDPGGYTF.

This clone was seen just once. Here the CDR3 DNA reads TGTGCCATTGGACTAGCGGGAGGCTCCTACAATGAGCAGTTCTTC. Its protein product is CAIGLAGGSYNEQFF. V is TRBV10-3 and J is TRBJ2-1; 14 bases are shared with TRBD2. The CDR3 has 15 residues. Trimming at V came to 9 bases and at J to 0 bases, leaving 1 base not matched to a gene. CDR1 and CDR2 (germline): ENHRY, SYGVKD.

The CDR3 nucleotides are TGTGCCAGCAGCTTACGCACGACAGGCTCCTACGAGCAGTACTTC. Encoded protein: CASSLRTTGSYEQYF. The chain is built from TRBV7-8 and TRBJ2-7, with D perhaps TRBD1 (6 bases). V was pared by 2 bases and J by 0 bases, with 11 bases between. Germline CDR1 SGHVS, CDR2 FQNEAQ. The CDR3 contains 15 residues.

This CDR3 reads CASSPQSSYNSPLHF. The CDR3 DNA is TGTGCCAGCAGCCCACAGAGCTCCTATAATTCACCCCTCCACTTT. V usage is TRBV7-3 and J usage is TRBJ1-6; D gene uncertain. Trimming left V 5 bases short and J 0 bases short, with 8 bases between. CDR3 length: 15 residues. The germline V gene encodes CDR1 SGHTA and CDR2 FQGTGA.

The rearrangement links TRBV10-3 to TRBJ1-2, with a tentative D call TRBD1 (6 bases). The V gene's germline CDR1 is ENHRY and CDR2 SYGVKD. V gave up 7 bases and J gave up 8 bases, with 29 bases separating them. The CDR3 covers 17 residues. DNA of the CDR3: TGTGCCATCAAGGATGAAGGAGAATTGGGGGCCCCCTACGGCTACACCTTC. It specifies CAIKDEGELGAPYGYTF.

The chain joins TRBV7-2 to TRBJ2-2; TRBD2 aligns across 13 bases. The CDR3 contains 18 residues. Losses at the gene ends were 1 base for V and 4 bases for J; bases not matched to a gene: 6. From germline, CDR1 is SGHTA and CDR2 FQGNSA. The CDR3 reads CASSLGLAGGQITGELFF. The CDR3 bases are TGTGCCAGCAGCTTAGGACTAGCGGGAGGCCAGATCACCGGGGAGCTGTTTTTT.

The V and J genes are TRBV7-2 and TRBJ1-3; possibly TRBD1 for D (6 bases). CDR1 is SGHTA, CDR2 FQGNSA, per germline. V was clipped by 1 base and J by 4 bases, with 14 bases between them. CDR3 size: 16 residues. This CDR3 is CASSLGIRGTGNTIYF. In nucleotides, the CDR3 is TGTGCCAGCAGCTTAGGCATCAGGGGTACCGGAAACACCATATATTTT.

The chain has TRBV9 and TRBJ1-2, with 8 bases aligning to TRBD1. Germline V gives CDR1 SGDLS, CDR2 YYNGEE. CDR3 size: 15 residues. V lost 0 bases to trimming and J lost 4 bases; unmatched junction nucleotides: 5. The CDR3 protein is CASSVEARGPYGYTF. Here the CDR3 DNA reads TGTGCCAGCAGCGTAGAGGCCAGGGGGCCCTATGGCTACACCTTC.

This clone appeared a few times. Other DNA sequences in the sample encode the same CDR3. J is TRBJ2-7 and V is TRBV29-1, with 11 bases fitting TRBD1. Looked up from germline, CDR1 is SQVTM and CDR2 is ANQGSEA. J lost 3 bases, V lost 5 bases, and 3 bases had no gene match. The CDR3 has 13 residues. The CDR3 here is CSVRTGGFYEQYF. CDR3 sequence (DNA): TGCAGCGTTAGGACAGGGGGCTTCTACGAGCAGTACTTC.

This clone was detected only a few times. The chain employs TRBV4-2 and TRBJ1-5; possible D gene TRBD1, 5 bases. Germline lookup yields CDR1 LGHNA and CDR2 YNFKEQ. Trimming took 0 bases from V and 6 from J, leaving 18 bases between them. This CDR3 comprises 17 residues. Written as DNA, the CDR3 is TGTGCCAGCAGCCAAGATTTCCGGGGGAGGACGGGTCAGCCCCAGCATTTT. Translating gives CASSQDFRGRTGQPQHF.

This chain connects TRBV11-2 to TRBJ1-3; D remains ambiguous. The germline gives CDR1 SGHAT, CDR2 FQNNGV. This CDR3 has 16 amino acids. V was shortened by 0 bases and J by 0 bases, with 9 bases between the two germline ends. Here the CDR3 reads CASSLEGSSSGNTIYF. In DNA, the CDR3 is TGTGCCAGCAGCTTAGAAGGGTCAAGCTCTGGAAACACCATATATTTT.

In this sample, this clone turned up a few times. The chain is built from TRBV21-1 and TRBJ2-7; the table gives TRBD2 as D, unverified against the DNA. TRBV21-1 is classified as a pseudogene. This CDR3 contains 15 residues. This CDR3 is CASSKGDGSSYEQYF. As DNA, the CDR3 is TGTGCCAGCAGCAAAGGGGACGGGAGCTCCTACGAGCAGTACTTC.

V usage is TRBV19 and J usage is TRBJ1-2; 11 bases fit TRBD1. CDR1 is LNHDA and CDR2 is SQIVND in the germline V gene (reference sequence). The CDR3 length is 14 residues. With 4 bases clipped from V and 5 bases from J, the junction kept 3 bases outside the gene matches. The CDR3 here is CASSTDRGLYGYTF. DNA for the CDR3: TGTGCCAGTAGTACGGACAGGGGGCTTTATGGCTACACCTTC.

The chain recombines TRBV20-1 with TRBJ2-1; TRBD2 matches at 10 bases. Germline V gene sequence: CDR1 DFQATT, CDR2 SNEGSKA (reference sequence). The CDR3 has 14 amino acids. V shed 3 bases and J 9 bases; nucleotides not matched to a gene: 8. CDR3 sequence: CSASPGTSVTEQFF. The CDR3 nucleotides read TGCAGTGCTAGTCCCGGGACTAGCGTAACTGAGCAGTTCTTC.

J is TRBJ1-2 and V is TRBV27, with D tentatively TRBD1 (5 bases). The ends were cut back, 11 bases at V and 3 bases at J, with 16 bases in the middle. The CDR3 sequence is 13 residues long. CDR1 is MNHEY and CDR2 is SMNVEV in the germline V gene (reference sequence). The CDR3 loop is CAARDAGDYGYTF. The CDR3 nucleotides read TGTGCCGCCCGGGACGCCGGTGACTATGGCTACACCTTC.

The chain combines TRBV7-9 with TRBJ1-3, with TRBD1 matching over 9 bases. The CDR3 totals 16 residues. The V segment lost 8 bases and the J segment 2 bases; nucleotides outside the gene matches: 10. Germline V gene lookup returns CDR1 SEHNR and CDR2 FQNEAQ (reference sequence). CDR3 region: CASGEGTGITGNTIYF. DNA of the CDR3: TGTGCCAGCGGTGAAGGGACAGGGATAACTGGAAACACCATATATTTT.